The present T cell receptor beta chain was sequenced within a study of regulatory T cells in long-lasting Graves disease. Regarding the study as a whole: Persistent disease was characterized by preferential usage of TRBV28, TRBJ1-2 and TRBJ2-5.

A note on this clonotype: Its antigen is still unknown.

Noted time point: newly diagnosed GD, antithyroid drugs for less than 3 months. PBMC-derived RNA was used for the TCR library. Construction of TCR beta libraries relied on iRepertoire HTBI primers and on Arm-PCR targeting CDR3 regions. MiXCR, run by TCRdb on the multiplex PCR reads, gives a single entry per CDR3 protein. The table shows about 530,000 distinct CDR3 sequences, with more than 15% occurring only once. V lost 5 bases, J lost 1 base, and 5 bases stayed unmatched. The CDR3 has 15 residues. The germline V gene has CDR1 SGHTA and CDR2 FQGNSA. The same sample was also studied in work on T cells in Graves' hyperthyroidism and ophthalmopathy. That study adds: The authors' 13 V-J model separated ophthalmopathy from stable hyperthyroidism.

The chain recombines TRBV7-2 with TRBJ1-1; the match to TRBD1 covers 9 bases. Sequencing used peripheral blood mononuclear cells (PBMCs), obtained at new diagnosis, from a patient treated with antithyroid drugs. This receptor was identified in a woman aged 40 to 65 with Graves disease. For the CDR3, the DNA is TGTGCCAGCAGCGGGCGGACAGGGGCGAACACTGAAGCTTTCTTT. It is translated as CASSGRTGANTEAFF.